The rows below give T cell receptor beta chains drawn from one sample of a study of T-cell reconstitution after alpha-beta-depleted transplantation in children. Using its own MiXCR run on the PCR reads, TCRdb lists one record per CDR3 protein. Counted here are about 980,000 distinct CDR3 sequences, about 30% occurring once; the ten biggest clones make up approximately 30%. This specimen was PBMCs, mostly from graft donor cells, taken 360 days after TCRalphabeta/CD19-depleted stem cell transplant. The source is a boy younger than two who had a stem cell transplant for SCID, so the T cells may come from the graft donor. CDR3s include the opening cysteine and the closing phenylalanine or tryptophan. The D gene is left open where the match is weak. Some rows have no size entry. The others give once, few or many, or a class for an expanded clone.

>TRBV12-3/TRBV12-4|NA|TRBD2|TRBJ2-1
CASSFRAGGPQYNEQFF
TGTGCCAGCAGTTTCCGGGCGGGGGGGCCCCAATACAATGAGCAGTTCTTC
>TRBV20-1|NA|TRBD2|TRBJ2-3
CSAPASGVATDTQYF
TGCAGTGCTCCCGCTAGCGGGGTAGCCACAGATACGCAGTATTTT
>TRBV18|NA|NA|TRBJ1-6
CASSLSFPDNSPLHF
TGTGCCAGCTCACTAAGCTTTCCCGATAATTCACCCCTCCACTTT
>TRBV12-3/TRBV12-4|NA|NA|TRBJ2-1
CASRGPLSGNEQFF
TGTGCCAGCAGGGGACCTCTCTCAGGCAATGAGCAGTTCTTC
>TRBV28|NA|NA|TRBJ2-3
CASSSNPSTDTQYF
TGTGCCAGCAGTAGTAACCCTAGCACAGATACGCAGTATTTT
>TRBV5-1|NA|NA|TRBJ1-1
CASSLDRDWGTEAFF
TGCGCCAGCAGCTTGGACCGGGACTGGGGGACTGAAGCTTTCTTT
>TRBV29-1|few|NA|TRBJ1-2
CSGGPISNYGYTF
TGCAGCGGGGGCCCTATAAGTAACTATGGCTACACCTTC
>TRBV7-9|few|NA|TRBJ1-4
CASSFGRSPNEKLFF
TGTGCCAGCAGCTTCGGTCGTTCGCCTAATGAAAAACTGTTTTTT
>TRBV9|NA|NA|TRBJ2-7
CASSVGEYTYEQYF
TGTGCCAGCAGCGTAGGAGAGTACACCTACGAGCAGTACTTC
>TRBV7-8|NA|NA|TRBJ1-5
CASSSDRTNFNQPQHF
TGTGCCAGCAGCTCAGACAGAACGAACTTCAATCAGCCCCAGCATTTT
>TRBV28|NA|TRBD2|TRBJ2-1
CASSRWTSGDNEQFF
TGTGCCAGCAGTCGTTGGACTAGCGGGGACAATGAGCAGTTCTTC
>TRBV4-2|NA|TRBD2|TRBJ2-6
CASSQGKEKRGPRDGANVLTF
TGTGCCAGCAGCCAAGGGAAGGAGAAGCGGGGACCTAGGGATGGGGCCAACGTCCTGACTTTC
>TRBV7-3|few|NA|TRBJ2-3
CASSLTIDGSDTQYF
TGTGCCAGCAGCTTAACAATTGATGGCTCAGATACGCAGTATTTT
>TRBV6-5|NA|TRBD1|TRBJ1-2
CASSYSGGEGYTF
TGTGCCAGCAGTTACTCAGGGGGCGAAGGCTACACCTTC
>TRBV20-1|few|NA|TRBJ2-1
CSASRQAGRLF
TGCAGTGCTAGCCGACAGGCGGGTAGGCTCTTC
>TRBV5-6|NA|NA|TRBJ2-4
CASSLGDILAKNIQYF
TGTGCCAGCAGCTTAGGGGATATCCTAGCCAAAAACATTCAGTACTTC
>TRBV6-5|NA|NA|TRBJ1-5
CASSYRSNQPQHF
TGTGCCAGCAGTTACAGGAGCAATCAGCCCCAGCATTTT
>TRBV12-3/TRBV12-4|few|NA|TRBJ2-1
CASSFGKGRQQFF
TGTGCCAGCAGTTTTGGCAAGGGCAGACAGCAGTTCTTC
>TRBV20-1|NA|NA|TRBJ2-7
CSARDQIASAYSYEQYF
TGCAGTGCTAGAGATCAAATTGCTAGCGCTTACTCCTACGAGCAGTACTTC
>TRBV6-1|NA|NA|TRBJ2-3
CASRGPNRGSDTQYF
TGTGCCAGCAGAGGACCTAATCGAGGTTCAGATACGCAGTATTTT
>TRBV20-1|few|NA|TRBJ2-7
CSADQPYEQYF
TGCAGTGCTGACCAACCCTACGAGCAGTACTTC
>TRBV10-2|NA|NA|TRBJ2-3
CASRGPKGPDTQYF
TGCGCCAGCAGGGGCCCCAAGGGGCCAGATACGCAGTATTTT
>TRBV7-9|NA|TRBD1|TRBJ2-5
CASSSGTADQETQYF
TGTGCCAGCAGCTCGGGGACAGCAGACCAAGAGACCCAGTACTTC
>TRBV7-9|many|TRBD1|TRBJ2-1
CASSQGAYNEQFF
TGTGCCTCCTCGCAGGGGGCCTACAATGAGCAGTTCTTC
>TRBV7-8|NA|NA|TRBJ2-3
CASSLALLGSTQYF
TGTGCCAGCAGCTTAGCGCTCCTGGGGTCCACGCAGTATTTT
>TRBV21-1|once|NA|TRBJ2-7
CASSKVNPGAHEQYF
TGTGCCAGCAGCAAAGTGAACCCAGGGGCCCACGAGCAGTACTTC
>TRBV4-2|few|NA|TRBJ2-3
CASSPLRLGADTQYF
TGTGCCAGCAGCCCCCTCAGGTTAGGAGCCGATACGCAGTATTTT
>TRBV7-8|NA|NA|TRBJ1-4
CASSHMGLRGEKLFF
TGTGCCAGCAGCCACATGGGGCTTAGGGGTGAAAAACTGTTTTTT
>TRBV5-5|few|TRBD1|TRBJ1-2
CASSFGQGVYGYTF
TGTGCCAGCAGCTTCGGACAGGGGGTTTATGGCTACACCTTC
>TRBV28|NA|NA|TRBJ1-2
CASRPQGLRGYTF
TGTGCCAGCAGACCGCAGGGACTTCGGGGCTACACCTTC
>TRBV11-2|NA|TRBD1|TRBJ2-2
CASSIGQGGLPGELFF
TGTGCCAGCAGCATTGGACAGGGGGGATTGCCCGGGGAGCTGTTTTTT
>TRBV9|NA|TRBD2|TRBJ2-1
CASSVLGFSGGASSYNEQFF
TGTGCCAGCAGCGTCTTGGGGTTTAGCGGGGGGGCCAGCTCCTACAATGAGCAGTTCTTC
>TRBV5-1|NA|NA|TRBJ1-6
CASSLDGQYNSPLHF
TGCGCCAGCAGCTTAGACGGGCAGTATAATTCACCCCTCCACTTT
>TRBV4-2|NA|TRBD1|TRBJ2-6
CASSQDGQANSGANVLTF
TGTGCCAGCAGCCAAGACGGACAGGCAAACTCTGGGGCCAACGTCCTGACTTTC
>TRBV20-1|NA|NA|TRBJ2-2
CSASQGLVNTGELFF
TGCAGTGCTAGTCAGGGACTTGTGAACACCGGGGAGCTGTTTTTT
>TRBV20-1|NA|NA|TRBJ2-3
CSARDGRGPRDTQYF
TGCAGTGCTAGAGACGGGCGGGGGCCCAGGGATACGCAGTATTTT
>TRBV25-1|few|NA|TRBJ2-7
CASSEGLYEQYF
TGTGCCAGCAGTGAAGGGCTCTACGAGCAGTACTTC
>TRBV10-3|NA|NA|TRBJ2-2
CAIMAANTGELFF
TGTGCCATCATGGCAGCGAACACCGGGGAGCTGTTTTTT
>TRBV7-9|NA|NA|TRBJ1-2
CASIDSSANYGYTF
TGTGCCAGCATCGACAGCTCCGCTAACTATGGCTACACCTTC
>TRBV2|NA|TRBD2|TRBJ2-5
CASSDGGLAGETQYF
TGTGCCAGCAGTGATGGCGGACTAGCAGGGGAGACCCAGTACTTC
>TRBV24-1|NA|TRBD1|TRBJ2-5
CATSDASGTGVQETQYF
TGTGCCACCAGTGATGCGTCCGGGACAGGGGTCCAAGAGACCCAGTACTTC
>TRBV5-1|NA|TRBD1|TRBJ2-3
CASSPEGQGTQTQYF
TGCGCCAGCAGCCCGGAGGGACAGGGGACTCAAACGCAGTATTTT
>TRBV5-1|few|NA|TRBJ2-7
CASSLSGILSYEQYF
TGCGCCAGCAGCCTATCGGGGATCCTATCCTACGAGCAGTACTTC
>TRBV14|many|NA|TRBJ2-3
CASSQDLAGDTQYF
TGTGCCAGCAGCCAAGATTTGGCGGGGGATACGCAGTATTTT
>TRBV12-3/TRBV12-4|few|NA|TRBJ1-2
CASSSRPDDYGYTF
TGTGCCAGCAGTTCCCGACCCGACGACTATGGCTACACCTTC
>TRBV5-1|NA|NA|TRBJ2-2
CASSFWGPADTGELFF
TGCGCCAGCAGCTTTTGGGGTCCGGCCGACACCGGGGAGCTGTTTTTT
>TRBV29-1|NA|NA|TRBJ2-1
CSVESSYNEQFF
TGCAGCGTTGAGTCCAGTTACAATGAGCAGTTCTTC
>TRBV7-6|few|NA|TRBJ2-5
CASSFKKGPRETQYF
TGTGCCAGCAGCTTTAAAAAGGGCCCTAGAGAGACCCAGTACTTC
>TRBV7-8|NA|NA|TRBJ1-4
CASSPILGPTTWSNEKLFF
TGTGCCAGCAGCCCGATCTTGGGACCGACAACTTGGTCTAATGAAAAACTGTTTTTT
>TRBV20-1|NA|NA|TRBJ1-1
CSALGQLTGNTEAFF
TGCAGTGCTTTAGGGCAATTGACAGGGAACACTGAAGCTTTCTTT
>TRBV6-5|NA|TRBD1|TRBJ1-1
CASSYLDGQANTEAFF
TGTGCCAGCAGTTACCTGGACGGACAGGCGAACACTGAAGCTTTCTTT
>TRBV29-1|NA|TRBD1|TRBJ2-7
CSVAGQGHEQYF
TGCAGCGTTGCCGGACAGGGCCACGAGCAGTACTTC
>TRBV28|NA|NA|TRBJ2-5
CASSFLTRGGETQYF
TGTGCCAGCAGTTTCCTCACGAGGGGAGGAGAGACCCAGTACTTC
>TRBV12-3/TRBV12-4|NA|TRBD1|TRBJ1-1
CASSSGQGAGGKTEAFF
TGTGCCAGCAGTTCCGGACAGGGGGCAGGGGGTAAGACTGAAGCTTTCTTT